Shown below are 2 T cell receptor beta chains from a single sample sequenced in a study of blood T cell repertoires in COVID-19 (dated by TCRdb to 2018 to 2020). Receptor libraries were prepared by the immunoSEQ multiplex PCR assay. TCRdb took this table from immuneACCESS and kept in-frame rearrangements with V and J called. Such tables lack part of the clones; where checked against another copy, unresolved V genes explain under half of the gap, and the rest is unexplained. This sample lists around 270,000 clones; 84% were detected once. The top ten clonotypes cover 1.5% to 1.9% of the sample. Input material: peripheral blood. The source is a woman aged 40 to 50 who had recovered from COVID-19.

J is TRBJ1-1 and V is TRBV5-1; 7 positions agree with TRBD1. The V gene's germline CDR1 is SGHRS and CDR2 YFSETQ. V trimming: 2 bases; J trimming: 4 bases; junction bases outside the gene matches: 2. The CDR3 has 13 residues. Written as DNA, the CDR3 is TGCGCCAGCAGCTTACAGGGGAGCACTGAAGCTTTCTTT. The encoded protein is CASSLQGSTEAFF.

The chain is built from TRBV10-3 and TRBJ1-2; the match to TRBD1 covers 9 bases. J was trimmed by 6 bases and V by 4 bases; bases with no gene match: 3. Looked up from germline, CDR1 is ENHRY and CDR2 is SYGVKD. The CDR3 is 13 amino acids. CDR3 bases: TGTGCCATCAGTGTTGGGACAGGGAATGGCTACACCTTC. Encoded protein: CAISVGTGNGYTF.